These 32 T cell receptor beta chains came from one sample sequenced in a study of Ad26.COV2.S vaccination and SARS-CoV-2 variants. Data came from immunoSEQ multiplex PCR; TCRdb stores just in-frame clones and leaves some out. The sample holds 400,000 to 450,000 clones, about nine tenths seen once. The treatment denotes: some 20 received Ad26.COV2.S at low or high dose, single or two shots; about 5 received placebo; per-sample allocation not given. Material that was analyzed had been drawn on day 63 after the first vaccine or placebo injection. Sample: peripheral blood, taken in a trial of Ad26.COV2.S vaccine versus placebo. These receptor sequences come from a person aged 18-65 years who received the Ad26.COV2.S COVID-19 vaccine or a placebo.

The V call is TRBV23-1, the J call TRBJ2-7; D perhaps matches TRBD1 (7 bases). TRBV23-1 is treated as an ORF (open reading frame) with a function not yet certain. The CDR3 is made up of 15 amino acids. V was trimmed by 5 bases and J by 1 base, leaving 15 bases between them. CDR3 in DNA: TGCGCCAGCAGTTATTACAGGGGAGGATCCTACGAGCAGTACTTC. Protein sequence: CASSYYRGGSYEQYF.

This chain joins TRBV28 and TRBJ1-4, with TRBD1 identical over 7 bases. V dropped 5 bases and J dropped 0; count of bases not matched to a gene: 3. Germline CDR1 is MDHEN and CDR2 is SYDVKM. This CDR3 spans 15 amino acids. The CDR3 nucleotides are TGTGCCAGCAGTCGCCAGGGGGCAACTAATGAAAAACTGTTTTTT. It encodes CASSRQGATNEKLFF.

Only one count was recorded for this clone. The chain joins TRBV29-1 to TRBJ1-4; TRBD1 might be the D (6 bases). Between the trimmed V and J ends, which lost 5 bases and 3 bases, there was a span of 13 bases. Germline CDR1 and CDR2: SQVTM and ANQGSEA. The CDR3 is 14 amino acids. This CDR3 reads CSVRDRRPNEKLFF. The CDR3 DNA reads TGCAGCGTTCGAGACAGGCGCCCTAATGAAAAACTGTTTTTT.

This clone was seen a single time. CDR3 coding DNA: TGTGCCAGCAGTGTGGGGGACAGGCCGAATGAAAAACTGTTTTTT. This sequence encodes CASSVGDRPNEKLFF. The chain combines TRBV2 with TRBJ1-4, with TRBD1 identical over 8 bases. V shed 4 bases, J shed 5 bases, and the junction held 6 bases outside the gene matches. Per the germline V gene, CDR1 is SNHLY and CDR2 is FYNNEI. The length of the CDR3 is 15 residues.

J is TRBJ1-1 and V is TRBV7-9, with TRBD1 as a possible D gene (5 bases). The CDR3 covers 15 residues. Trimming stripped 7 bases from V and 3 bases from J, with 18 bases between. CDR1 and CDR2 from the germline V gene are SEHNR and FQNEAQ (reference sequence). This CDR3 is CASIFPQGLDTEAFF. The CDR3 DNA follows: TGTGCCAGCATTTTTCCCCAGGGATTGGACACTGAAGCTTTCTTT.

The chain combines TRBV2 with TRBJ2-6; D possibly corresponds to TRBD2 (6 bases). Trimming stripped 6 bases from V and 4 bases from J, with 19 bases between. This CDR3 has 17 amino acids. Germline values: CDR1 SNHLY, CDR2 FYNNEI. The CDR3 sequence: CASSDHRRGGGANVLTF. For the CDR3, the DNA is TGTGCCAGCAGCGACCATCGTAGGGGAGGCGGGGCCAACGTCCTGACTTTC. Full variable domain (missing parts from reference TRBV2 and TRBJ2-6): EPEVTQTPSHQVTQMGQEVILRCVPISNHLYFYWYRQILGQKVEFLVSFYNNEISEKSEIFDDQFSVERPDGSNFTLKIRSTKLEDSAMYFCASSDHRRGGGANVLTFGAGSRLTVL.

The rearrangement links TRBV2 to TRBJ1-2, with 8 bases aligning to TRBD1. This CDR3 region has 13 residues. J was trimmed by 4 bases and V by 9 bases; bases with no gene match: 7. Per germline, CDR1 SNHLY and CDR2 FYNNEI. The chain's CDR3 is CASKTGGSYGYTF. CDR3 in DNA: TGTGCCAGTAAAACAGGGGGGTCCTATGGCTACACCTTC. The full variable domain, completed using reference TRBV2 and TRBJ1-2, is EPEVTQTPSHQVTQMGQEVILRCVPISNHLYFYWYRQILGQKVEFLVSFYNNEISEKSEIFDDQFSVERPDGSNFTLKIRSTKLEDSAMYFCASKTGGSYGYTFGSGTRLTVV.

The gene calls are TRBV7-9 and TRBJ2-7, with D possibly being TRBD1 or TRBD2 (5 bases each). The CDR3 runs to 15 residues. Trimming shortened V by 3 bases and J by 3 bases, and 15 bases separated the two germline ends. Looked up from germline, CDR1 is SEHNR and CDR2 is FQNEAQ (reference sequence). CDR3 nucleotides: TGTGCCAGCAGCTTCGACAGCGGCGGAGTCTACGAGCAGTACTTC. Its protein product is CASSFDSGGVYEQYF.

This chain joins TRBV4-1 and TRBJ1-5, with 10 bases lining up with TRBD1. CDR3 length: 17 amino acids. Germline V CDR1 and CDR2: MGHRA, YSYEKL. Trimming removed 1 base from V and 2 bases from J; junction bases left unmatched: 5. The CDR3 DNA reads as TGCGCCAGCAGCCAAGGGGACAGGGGCAGTGGCAATCAGCCCCAGCATTTT. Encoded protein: CASSQGDRGSGNQPQHF.

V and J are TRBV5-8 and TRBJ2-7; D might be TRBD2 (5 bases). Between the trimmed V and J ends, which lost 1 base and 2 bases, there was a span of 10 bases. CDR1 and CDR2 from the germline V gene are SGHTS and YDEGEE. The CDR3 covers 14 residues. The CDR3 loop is CASSLSRGPYEQYF. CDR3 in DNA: TGTGCCAGCAGCTTGTCCCGAGGGCCCTACGAGCAGTACTTC.

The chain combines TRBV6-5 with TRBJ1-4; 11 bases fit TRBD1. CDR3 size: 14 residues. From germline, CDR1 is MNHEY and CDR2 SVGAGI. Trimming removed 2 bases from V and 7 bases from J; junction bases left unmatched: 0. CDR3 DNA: TGTGCCAGCAGTTACGGGACAGGGGGTGAAAAACTGTTTTTT. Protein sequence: CASSYGTGGEKLFF.

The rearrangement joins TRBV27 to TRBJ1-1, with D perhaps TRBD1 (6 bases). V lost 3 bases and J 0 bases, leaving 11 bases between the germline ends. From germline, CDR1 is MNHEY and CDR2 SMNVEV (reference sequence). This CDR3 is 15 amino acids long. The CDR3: CASSLAGTLNTEAFF. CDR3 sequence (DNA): TGTGCCAGCAGTTTGGCCGGGACATTGAACACTGAAGCTTTCTTT.

CDR3 residues: CASGGAPFSTDTQYF. CDR3 sequence (DNA): TGTGCCAGCGGAGGGGCCCCCTTCAGCACAGATACGCAGTATTTT. The V call is TRBV7-2, the J call TRBJ2-3; D might be TRBD2 (6 bases). This CDR3 region has 15 residues. Germline loops: CDR1 SGHTA, CDR2 FQGNSA. V was clipped by 8 bases and J by 0 bases, with 15 bases between them.

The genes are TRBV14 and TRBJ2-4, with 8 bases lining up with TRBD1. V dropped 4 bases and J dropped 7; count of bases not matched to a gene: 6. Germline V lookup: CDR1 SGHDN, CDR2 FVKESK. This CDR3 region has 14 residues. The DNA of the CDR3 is TGTGCCAGCAGCCCGACAGGGGTTAGGAACATTCAGTACTTC. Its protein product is CASSPTGVRNIQYF.

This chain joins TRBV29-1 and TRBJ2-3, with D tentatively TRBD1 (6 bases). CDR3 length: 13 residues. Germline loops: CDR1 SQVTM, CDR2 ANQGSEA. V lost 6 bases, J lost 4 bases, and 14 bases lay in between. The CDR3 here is CSVTLQGSDTQYF. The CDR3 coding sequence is TGCAGCGTCACACTACAGGGATCAGATACGCAGTATTTT.

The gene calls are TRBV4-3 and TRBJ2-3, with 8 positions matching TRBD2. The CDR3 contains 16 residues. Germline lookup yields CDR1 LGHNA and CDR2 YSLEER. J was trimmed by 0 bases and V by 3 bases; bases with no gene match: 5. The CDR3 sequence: CASSHSAGGSTDTQYF. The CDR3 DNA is TGCGCCAGCAGCCATTCCGCGGGGGGAAGCACAGATACGCAGTATTTT.

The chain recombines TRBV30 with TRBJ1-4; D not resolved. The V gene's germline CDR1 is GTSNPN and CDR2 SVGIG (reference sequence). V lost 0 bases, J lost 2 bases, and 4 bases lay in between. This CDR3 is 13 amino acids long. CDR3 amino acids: CAWSVRTNEKLFF. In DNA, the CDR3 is TGTGCCTGGAGTGTCAGGACTAATGAAAAACTGTTTTTT.

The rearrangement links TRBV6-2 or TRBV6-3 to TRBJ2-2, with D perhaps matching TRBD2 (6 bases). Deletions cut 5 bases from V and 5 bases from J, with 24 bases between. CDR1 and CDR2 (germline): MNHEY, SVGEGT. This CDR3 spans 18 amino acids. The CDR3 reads CASSQPTTGLPRTGELFF. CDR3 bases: TGTGCCAGCAGTCAACCAACGACGGGACTCCCCAGGACCGGGGAGCTGTTTTTT.

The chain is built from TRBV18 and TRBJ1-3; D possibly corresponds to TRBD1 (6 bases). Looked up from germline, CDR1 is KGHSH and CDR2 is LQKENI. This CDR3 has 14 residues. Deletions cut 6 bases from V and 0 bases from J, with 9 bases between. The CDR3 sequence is CASSKDSSGNTIYF. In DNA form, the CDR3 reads TGTGCCAGCTCTAAGGACAGCTCTGGAAACACCATATATTTT.

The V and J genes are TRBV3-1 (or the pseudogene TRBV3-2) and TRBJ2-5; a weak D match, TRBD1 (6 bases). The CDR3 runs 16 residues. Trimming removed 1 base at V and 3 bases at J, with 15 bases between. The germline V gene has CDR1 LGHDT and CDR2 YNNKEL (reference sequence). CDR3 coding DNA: TGTGCCAGCAGCCAAGGTGGACGAGGGGGTAAAGAGACCCAGTACTTC. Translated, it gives CASSQGGRGGKETQYF.

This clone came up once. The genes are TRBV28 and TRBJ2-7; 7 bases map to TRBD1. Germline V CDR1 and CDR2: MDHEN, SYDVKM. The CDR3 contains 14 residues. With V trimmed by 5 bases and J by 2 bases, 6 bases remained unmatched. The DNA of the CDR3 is TGTGCCAGCAGTCCCCCGGGGACAGCCTACGAGCAGTACTTC. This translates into CASSPPGTAYEQYF.

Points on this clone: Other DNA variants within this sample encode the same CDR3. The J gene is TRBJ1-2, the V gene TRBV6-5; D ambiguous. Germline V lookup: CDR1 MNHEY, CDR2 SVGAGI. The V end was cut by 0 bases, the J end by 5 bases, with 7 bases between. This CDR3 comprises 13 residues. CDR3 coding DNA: TGTGCCAGCAGTTACTCCTTCGGATATGGCTACACCTTC. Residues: CASSYSFGYGYTF.

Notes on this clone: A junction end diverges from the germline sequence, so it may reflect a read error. The CDR3 here is CASSLDPSGGTQYF. The CDR3 DNA reads as TGTGCCAGCAGCCTAGACCCTAGCGGCGGGACGCAGTATTTT. This sequence joins TRBV11-3 and TRBJ2-3; 7 positions match TRBD2. The CDR3 length is 14 residues. In germline, CDR1 is SGHNT, CDR2 YENEEA.

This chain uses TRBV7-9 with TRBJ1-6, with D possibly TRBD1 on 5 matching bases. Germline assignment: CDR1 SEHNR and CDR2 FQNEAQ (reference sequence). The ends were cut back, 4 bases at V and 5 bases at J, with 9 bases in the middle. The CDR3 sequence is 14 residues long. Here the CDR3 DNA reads TGTGCCAGCAGCTCGGGACTGGATAATTCACCCCTCCACTTT. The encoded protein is CASSSGLDNSPLHF.

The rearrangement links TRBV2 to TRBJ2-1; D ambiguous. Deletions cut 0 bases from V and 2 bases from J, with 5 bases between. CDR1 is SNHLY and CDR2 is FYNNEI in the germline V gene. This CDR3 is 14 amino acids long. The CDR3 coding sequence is TGTGCCAGCAGTGAAGCCGTAACCTACAATGAGCAGTTCTTC. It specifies CASSEAVTYNEQFF.

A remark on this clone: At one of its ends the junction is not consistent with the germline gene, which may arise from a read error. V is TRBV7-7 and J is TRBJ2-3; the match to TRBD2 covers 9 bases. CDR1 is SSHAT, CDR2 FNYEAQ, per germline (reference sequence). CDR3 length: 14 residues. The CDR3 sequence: CASSIAGAGDTQYF. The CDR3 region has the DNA TGTGCTAGCAGTATAGCGGGGGCCGGAGATACGCAGTATTTT.

CDR3 sequence reads: CASSLARGLDYGYTF. CDR3 sequence (DNA): TGTGCCAGCAGCTTAGCTAGGGGGTTGGATTATGGCTACACCTTC. The chain is built from TRBV7-2 and TRBJ1-2; tentative D call: TRBD1 (6 bases). V was trimmed by 0 bases and J by 5 bases, leaving 13 bases between them. The CDR3 length is 15 residues. CDR1 SGHTA and CDR2 FQGNSA come from the germline V gene. Using reference TRBV7-2 and TRBJ1-2 for the parts outside the CDR3, the full variable domain is GAGVSQSPSNKVTEKGKDVELRCDPISGHTALYWYRQSLGQGLEFLIYFQGNSAPDKSGLPSDRFSAERTGGSVSTLTIQRTQQEDSAVYLCASSLARGLDYGYTFGSGTRLTVV.

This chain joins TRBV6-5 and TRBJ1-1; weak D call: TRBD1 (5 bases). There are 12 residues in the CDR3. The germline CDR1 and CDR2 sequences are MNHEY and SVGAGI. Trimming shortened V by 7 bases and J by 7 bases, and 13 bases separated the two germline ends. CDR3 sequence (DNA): TGTGCCAGCAAAGGGACGGCTTATGAAGCTTTCTTT. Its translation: CASKGTAYEAFF.

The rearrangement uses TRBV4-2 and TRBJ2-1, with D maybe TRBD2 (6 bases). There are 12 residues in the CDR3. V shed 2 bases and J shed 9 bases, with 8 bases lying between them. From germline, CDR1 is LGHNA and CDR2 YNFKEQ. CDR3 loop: CASSQRDCEQFF. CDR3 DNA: TGTGCCAGCAGCCAACGGGACTGTGAGCAGTTCTTC.

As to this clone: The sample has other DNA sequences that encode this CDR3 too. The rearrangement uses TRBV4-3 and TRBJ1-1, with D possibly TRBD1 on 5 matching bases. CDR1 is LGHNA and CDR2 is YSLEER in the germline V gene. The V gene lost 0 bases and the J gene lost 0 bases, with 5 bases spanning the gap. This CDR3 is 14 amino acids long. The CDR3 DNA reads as TGCGCCAGCAGCCAAGACAGGGTGAACACTGAAGCTTTCTTT. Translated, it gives CASSQDRVNTEAFF.

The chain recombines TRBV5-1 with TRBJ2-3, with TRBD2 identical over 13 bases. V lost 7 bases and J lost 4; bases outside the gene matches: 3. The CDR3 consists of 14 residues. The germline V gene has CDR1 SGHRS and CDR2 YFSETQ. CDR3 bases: TGCGCCAGCCGTACTAGCGGGGGGGCAGATACGCAGTATTTT. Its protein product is CASRTSGGADTQYF. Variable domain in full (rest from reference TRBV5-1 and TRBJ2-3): KAGVTQTPRYLIKTRGQQVTLSCSPISGHRSVSWYQQTPGQGLQFLFEYFSETQRNKGNFPGRFSGRQFSNSRSEMNVSTLELGDSALYLCASRTSGGADTQYFGPGTRLTVL.

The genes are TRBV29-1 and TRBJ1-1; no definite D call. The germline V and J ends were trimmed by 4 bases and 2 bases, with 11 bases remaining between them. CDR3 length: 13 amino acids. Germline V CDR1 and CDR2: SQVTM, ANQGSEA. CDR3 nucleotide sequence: TGCAGCGTTGCGCCCCACAGTAACACTGAAGCTTTCTTT. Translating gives CSVAPHSNTEAFF.